This TCR beta chain originates from a study of T cells in Graves' hyperthyroidism and ophthalmopathy. Uncontrolled infections, other autoimmune diseases, pregnancy or lactation led to exclusion of patients. This clonotype was counted at least ten times. The investigators amplified TCR beta CDR3 regions from RNA transcripts. The HTBI primer set served for first-round RT-PCR of the TCR CDR3. TCRdb recomputed calls from the multiplex PCR reads with MiXCR, one row per CDR3 protein. Here the sample spans about 700,000 distinct CDR3 sequences, 45% being singletons. Sequencing was done on a sample of peripheral blood or thyroid tissue (not recorded which). The receptor's source is an adult man with Graves' disease, either hyperthyroidism or ophthalmopathy (not recorded which).

In DNA, the CDR3 is TGCGCCAGCAGTGAGTCTAGGGGGAATCTCGACGAGCAGTACTTC. This sequence encodes CASSESRGNLDEQYF. The rearrangement links TRBV10-1 to TRBJ2-7, with D maybe TRBD1 (6 bases). Trimming took off 0 bases at V and 5 bases at J, with 14 bases between the two ends. This CDR3 region has 15 residues. Germline values: CDR1 WNHNN, CDR2 SYGVQD (reference sequence).